The 9 T cell receptor beta chains below were found in one sample sequenced in a study of blood T cell repertoires in COVID-19. TCRdb keeps only in-frame clones here, not all; method: immunoSEQ multiplex PCR. The data show a few hundred thousand clones, over 80% seen once. The sample consisted of PBMCs or T cells enriched from blood (not recorded which). The receptors originated from a man aged 25 to 40 who had recovered from COVID-19.

This chain connects TRBV18 to TRBJ2-1, with 7 bases fitting TRBD1. The CDR3 extends over 15 amino acids. Germline V gene data show CDR1 as KGHSH and CDR2 as LQKENI. Trimming cost V 3 bases and J 4 bases; bases outside gene matches: 6. The CDR3 DNA reads as TGTGCCAGCTCACCGAACAGGGGTAGTTACAATGAGCAGTTCTTC. This gives the protein CASSPNRGSYNEQFF. Drawing the rest from reference TRBV18 and TRBJ2-1, the complete variable domain is NAGVMQNPRHLVRRRGQEARLRCSPMKGHSHVYWYRQLPEEGLKFMVYLQKENIIDESGMPKERFSAEFPKEGPSILRIQQVVRGDSAAYFCASSPNRGSYNEQFFGPGTRLTVL.

The J gene is TRBJ1-2, the V gene TRBV19; 7 nucleotides align to TRBD1. The CDR3 has 15 amino acids. Losses at the gene ends were 6 bases for V and 1 base for J; bases not matched to a gene: 8. The germline CDR1 and CDR2 sequences are LNHDA and SQIVND (reference sequence). The chain's CDR3 is CASSTRDRFNYGYTF. In nucleotides, the CDR3 is TGTGCCAGTAGCACCCGGGACAGATTTAACTATGGCTACACCTTC.

This chain uses TRBV28 with TRBJ1-2; tentatively, D is TRBD1 (5 bases). V was clipped by 3 bases and J by 5 bases, with 10 bases between them. Germline assignment: CDR1 MDHEN and CDR2 SYDVKM. The CDR3 length is 13 residues. This CDR3 is CASSLEGPYGYTF. The CDR3, as DNA: TGTGCCAGCAGTTTGGAGGGACCATATGGCTACACCTTC.

The rearrangement joins TRBV5-5 to TRBJ2-7; the match to TRBD2 covers 7 bases. Germline CDR1 SGHKS, CDR2 YYEKEE (reference sequence). V gave up 4 bases and J gave up 4 bases; unmatched junction bases: 14. The CDR3 consists of 16 residues. CDR3 sequence reads: CASSPGLGGLLYEQYF. The CDR3 DNA is TGTGCCAGCAGCCCAGGACTAGGTGGGCTACTTTACGAGCAGTACTTC.

CDR3 sequence reads: CASSLSAASSYNEQFF. As DNA, the CDR3 is TGTGCCAGCAGCTTATCAGCGGCTAGCTCCTACAATGAGCAGTTCTTC. The genes are TRBV7-2 and TRBJ2-1, with a tentative D call TRBD2 (5 bases). Trimming cost V 2 bases and J 0 bases, with 11 bases left between them. This CDR3 is built from 16 residues. The germline V gene has CDR1 SGHTA and CDR2 FQGNSA.

In DNA form, the CDR3 reads TGTGCCAGCAGCGTAGCTCAGGGGGCTGGAAACACCATATATTTT. It codes for CASSVAQGAGNTIYF. The V and J genes are TRBV9 and TRBJ1-3, with TRBD1 matching over 7 bases. The V gene end was trimmed by 0 bases and the J gene end by 2 bases; junction bases not matched to a gene: 2. The length of the CDR3 is 15 residues. Germline V lookup: CDR1 SGDLS, CDR2 YYNGEE.

The V call is TRBV19, the J call TRBJ1-2, with TRBD1 matching 8 bases. The V gene's germline CDR1 is LNHDA and CDR2 SQIVND (reference sequence). The CDR3 is 15 amino acids. Germline trimming cut 3 bases from V and 3 bases from J; bases unmatched to any gene: 6. CDR3 sequence (DNA): TGTGCCAGTAGTATTCCGGACAGGGTTCACTATGGCTACACCTTC. Its translation: CASSIPDRVHYGYTF.

V is TRBV10-3 and J is TRBJ1-5, with 7 bases aligning to TRBD1. The CDR3 sequence is 15 residues long. V shed 3 bases and J 3 bases; nucleotides not matched to a gene: 5. Per germline, CDR1 ENHRY and CDR2 SYGVKD. CDR3 sequence reads: CAISDRQGDNQPQHF. CDR3 sequence (DNA): TGTGCCATCAGTGACAGACAGGGCGACAATCAGCCCCAGCATTTT.

Worth noting for this clone: Other nucleotide sequences from this sample produce the same CDR3. In nucleotides, the CDR3 is TGTGCCAGCAGCCCGGGCTACGAGCAGTACTTC. Translation: CASSPGYEQYF. The V and J genes are TRBV2 and TRBJ2-7; no definite D call. The CDR3 consists of 11 residues. Trimming shortened V by 6 bases and J by 3 bases, and 6 bases separated the two germline ends. The V gene's germline CDR1 is SNHLY and CDR2 FYNNEI.